This T cell receptor (beta chain) derives from a study of blood T cell repertoires in COVID-19. Study in general: In each case, the material was cDNA or gDNA derived from T cells, B-cell-depleted T cells, or PBMCs.

Produced via immunoSEQ multiplex PCR; TCRdb's table is partial and in-frame only. The table has roughly 70,000 clones, 75% to 85% seen once. The ends were cut back, 4 bases at V and 3 bases at J, with 11 bases in the middle. CDR1 and CDR2 from the germline V gene are SGHRS and YFSETQ. The CDR3 totals 13 residues. The chain recombines TRBV5-1 with TRBJ2-7; possibly TRBD1 for D (6 bases). The sequence was obtained from a woman aged 60-75 years with acute or convalescent COVID-19. Input material: peripheral blood. CDR3 sequence: CASSRTTGYEQYF. In DNA, the CDR3 is TGCGCCAGCAGCCGCACGACAGGCTACGAGCAGTACTTC.